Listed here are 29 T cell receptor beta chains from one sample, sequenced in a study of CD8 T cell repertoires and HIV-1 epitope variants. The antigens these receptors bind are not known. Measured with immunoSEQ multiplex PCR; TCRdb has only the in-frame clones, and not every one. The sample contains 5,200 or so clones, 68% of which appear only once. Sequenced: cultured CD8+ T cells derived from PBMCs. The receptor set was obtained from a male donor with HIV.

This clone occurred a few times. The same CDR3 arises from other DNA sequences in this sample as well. CDR3 coding DNA: TGTGCCAGCAGCGTGGGACAGGGGAACGAGCAGTACTTC. This codes for CASSVGQGNEQYF. The gene calls are TRBV9 and TRBJ2-7; 10 bases are shared with TRBD1. Unmatched junction bases numbered 1, after V lost 2 bases and J lost 5 bases. Germline V lookup: CDR1 SGDLS, CDR2 YYNGEE. This CDR3 is 13 amino acids long.

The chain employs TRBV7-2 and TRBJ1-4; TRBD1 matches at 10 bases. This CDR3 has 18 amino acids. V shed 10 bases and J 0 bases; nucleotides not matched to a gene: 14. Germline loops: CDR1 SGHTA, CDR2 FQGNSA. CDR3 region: CATFYRDRGFATNEKLFF. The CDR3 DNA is TGTGCCACCTTCTACCGGGACAGGGGTTTCGCAACTAATGAAAAACTGTTTTTT.

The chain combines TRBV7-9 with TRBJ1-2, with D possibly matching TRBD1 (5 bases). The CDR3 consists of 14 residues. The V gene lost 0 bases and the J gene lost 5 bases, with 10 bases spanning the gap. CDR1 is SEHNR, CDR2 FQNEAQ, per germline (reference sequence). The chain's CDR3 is CASSLAGQGYGYTF. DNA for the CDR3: TGTGCCAGCAGCTTAGCCGGGCAGGGATATGGCTACACCTTC.

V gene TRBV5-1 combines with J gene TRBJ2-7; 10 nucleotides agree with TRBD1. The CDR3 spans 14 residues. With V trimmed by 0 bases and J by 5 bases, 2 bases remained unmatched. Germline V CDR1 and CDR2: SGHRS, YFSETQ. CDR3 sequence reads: CASSLVGTGDEQYF. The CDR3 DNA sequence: TGCGCCAGCAGCTTGGTGGGGACAGGGGACGAGCAGTACTTC.

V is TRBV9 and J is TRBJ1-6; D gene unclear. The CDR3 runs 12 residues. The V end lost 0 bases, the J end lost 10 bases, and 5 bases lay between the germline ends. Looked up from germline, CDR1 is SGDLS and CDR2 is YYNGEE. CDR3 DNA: TGTGCCAGCAGCGTAGGAGGATCACCCCTCCACTTT. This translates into CASSVGGSPLHF.

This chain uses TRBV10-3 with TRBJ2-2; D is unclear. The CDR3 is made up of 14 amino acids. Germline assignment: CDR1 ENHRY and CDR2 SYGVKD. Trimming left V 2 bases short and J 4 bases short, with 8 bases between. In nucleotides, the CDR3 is TGTGCCATCAGTGAGGGCCCCGGCACCGGGGAGCTGTTTTTT. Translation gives CAISEGPGTGELFF.

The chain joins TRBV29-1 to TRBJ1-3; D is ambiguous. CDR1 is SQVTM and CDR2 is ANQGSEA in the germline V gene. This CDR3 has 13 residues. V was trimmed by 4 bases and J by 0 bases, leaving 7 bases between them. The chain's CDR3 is CSVVLPSGNTIYF. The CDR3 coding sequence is TGCAGCGTTGTACTTCCCTCTGGAAACACCATATATTTT.

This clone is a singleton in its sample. DNA for the CDR3: TGTGCCAGCGGCAGCTACGAGCAGTACTTC. As protein: CASGSYEQYF. The chain couples TRBV6-6 to TRBJ2-7; D is unresolved. Trimming pared 8 bases from V and 3 bases from J, leaving 5 bases between. The CDR3 has 10 amino acids. In germline, CDR1 is MNHNY, CDR2 SVGAGI (reference sequence).

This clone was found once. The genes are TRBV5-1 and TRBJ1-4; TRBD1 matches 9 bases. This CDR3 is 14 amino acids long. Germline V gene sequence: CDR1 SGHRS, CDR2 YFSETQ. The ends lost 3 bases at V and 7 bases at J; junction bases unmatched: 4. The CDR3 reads CASSSGTGPEKLFF. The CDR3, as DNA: TGCGCCAGCAGCTCCGGGACAGGGCCTGAAAAACTGTTTTTT. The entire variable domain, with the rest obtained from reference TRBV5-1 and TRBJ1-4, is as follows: KAGVTQTPRYLIKTRGQQVTLSCSPISGHRSVSWYQQTPGQGLQFLFEYFSETQRNKGNFPGRFSGRQFSNSRSEMNVSTLELGDSALYLCASSSGTGPEKLFFGSGTQLSVL.

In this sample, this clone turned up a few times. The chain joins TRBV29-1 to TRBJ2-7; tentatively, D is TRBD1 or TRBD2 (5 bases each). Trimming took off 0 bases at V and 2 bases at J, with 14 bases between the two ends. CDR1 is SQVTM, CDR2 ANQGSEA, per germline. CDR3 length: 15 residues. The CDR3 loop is CSVEEAEGSPYEQYF. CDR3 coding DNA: TGCAGCGTTGAAGAAGCCGAGGGGTCTCCCTACGAGCAGTACTTC.

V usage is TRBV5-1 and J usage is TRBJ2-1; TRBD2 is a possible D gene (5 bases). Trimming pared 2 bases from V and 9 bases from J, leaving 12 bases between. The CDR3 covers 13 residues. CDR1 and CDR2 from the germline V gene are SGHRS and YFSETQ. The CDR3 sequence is CASSFLDYGEQFF. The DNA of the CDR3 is TGCGCCAGCAGCTTCCTTGACTATGGTGAGCAGTTCTTC. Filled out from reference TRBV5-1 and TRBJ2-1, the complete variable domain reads KAGVTQTPRYLIKTRGQQVTLSCSPISGHRSVSWYQQTPGQGLQFLFEYFSETQRNKGNFPGRFSGRQFSNSRSEMNVSTLELGDSALYLCASSFLDYGEQFFGPGTRLTVL.

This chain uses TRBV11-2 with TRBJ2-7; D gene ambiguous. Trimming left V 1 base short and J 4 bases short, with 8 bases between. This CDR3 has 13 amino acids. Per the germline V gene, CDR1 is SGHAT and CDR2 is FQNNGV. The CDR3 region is CASSLVGSYEQYF. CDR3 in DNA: TGTGCCAGCAGCTTAGTTGGCAGTTACGAGCAGTACTTC.

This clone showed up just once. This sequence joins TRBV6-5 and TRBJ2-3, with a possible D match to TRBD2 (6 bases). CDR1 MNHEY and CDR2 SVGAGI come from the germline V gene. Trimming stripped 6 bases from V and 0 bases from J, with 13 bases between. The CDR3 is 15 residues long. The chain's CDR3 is CASRLSGSSTDTQYF. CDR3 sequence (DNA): TGTGCCAGCAGACTTAGCGGTTCTAGCACAGATACGCAGTATTTT.

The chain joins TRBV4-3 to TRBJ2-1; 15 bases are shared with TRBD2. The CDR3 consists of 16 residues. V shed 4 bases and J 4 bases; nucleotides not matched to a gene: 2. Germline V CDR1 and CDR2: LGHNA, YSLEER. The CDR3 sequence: CASSRTSGGDYNEQFF. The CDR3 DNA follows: TGCGCCAGCAGCCGGACTAGCGGGGGGGATTACAATGAGCAGTTCTTC.

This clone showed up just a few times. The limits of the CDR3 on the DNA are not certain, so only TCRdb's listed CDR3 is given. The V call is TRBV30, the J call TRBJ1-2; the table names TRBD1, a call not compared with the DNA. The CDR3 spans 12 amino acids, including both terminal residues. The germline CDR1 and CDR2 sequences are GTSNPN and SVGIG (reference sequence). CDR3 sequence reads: CAWAPGTGVHTF.

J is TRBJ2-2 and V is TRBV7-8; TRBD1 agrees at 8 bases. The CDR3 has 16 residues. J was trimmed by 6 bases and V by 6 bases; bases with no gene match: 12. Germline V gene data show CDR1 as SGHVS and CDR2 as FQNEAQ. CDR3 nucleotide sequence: TGTGCCAGCAGTATGTGGGGTCAGGGGGCATCCGGGGAGCTGTTTTTT. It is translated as CASSMWGQGASGELFF.

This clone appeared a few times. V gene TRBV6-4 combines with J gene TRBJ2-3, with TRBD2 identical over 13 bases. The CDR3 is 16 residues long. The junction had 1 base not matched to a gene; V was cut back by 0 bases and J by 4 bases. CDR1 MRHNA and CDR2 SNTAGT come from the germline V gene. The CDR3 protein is CASSDSTSGGADTQYF. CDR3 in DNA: TGTGCCAGCAGTGACTCAACTAGCGGGGGGGCAGATACGCAGTATTTT.

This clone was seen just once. CDR3 sequence reads: CASSFIGVGEQYF. CDR3 bases: TGTGCCAGCAGTTTTATAGGAGTGGGCGAGCAGTACTTC. This chain links TRBV27 with TRBJ2-7; D gene ambiguous. Germline V CDR1 and CDR2: MNHEY, SMNVEV (reference sequence). This CDR3 spans 13 amino acids. Trimming removed 3 bases from V and 6 bases from J, with 12 bases in between.

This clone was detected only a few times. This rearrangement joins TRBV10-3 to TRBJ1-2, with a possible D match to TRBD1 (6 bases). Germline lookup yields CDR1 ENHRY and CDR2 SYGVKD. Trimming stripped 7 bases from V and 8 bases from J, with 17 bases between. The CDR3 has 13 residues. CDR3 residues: CAIIIPQGNGYTF. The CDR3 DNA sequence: TGTGCCATCATCATTCCACAGGGTAACGGCTACACCTTC.

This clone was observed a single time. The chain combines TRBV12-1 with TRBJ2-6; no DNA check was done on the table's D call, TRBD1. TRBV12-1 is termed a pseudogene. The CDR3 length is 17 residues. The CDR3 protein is CASSFQIGQSRANVLTF. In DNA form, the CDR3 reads TGTGCCAGCAGCTTCCAGATAGGACAAAGTCGGGCCAACGTCCTGACTTTC.

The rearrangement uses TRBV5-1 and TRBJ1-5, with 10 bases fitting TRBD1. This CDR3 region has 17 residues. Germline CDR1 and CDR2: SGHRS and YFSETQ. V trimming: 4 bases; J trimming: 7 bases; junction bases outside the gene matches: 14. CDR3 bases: TGCGCCAGCAGCCTGCAGCCGAGGGACAGGGGCGGACAGCCCCAGCATTTT. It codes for CASSLQPRDRGGQPQHF.

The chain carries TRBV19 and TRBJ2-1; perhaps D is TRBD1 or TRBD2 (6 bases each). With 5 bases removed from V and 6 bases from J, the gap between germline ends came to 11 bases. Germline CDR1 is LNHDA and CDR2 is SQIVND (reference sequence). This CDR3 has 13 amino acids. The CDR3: CASSHGGLNEQFF. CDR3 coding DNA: TGTGCCAGTAGTCACGGGGGCCTCAATGAGCAGTTCTTC.

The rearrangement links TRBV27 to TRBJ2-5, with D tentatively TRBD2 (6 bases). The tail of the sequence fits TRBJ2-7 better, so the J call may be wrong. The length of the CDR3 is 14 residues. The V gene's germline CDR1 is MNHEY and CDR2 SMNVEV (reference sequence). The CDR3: CASRPGRGFYEQYF. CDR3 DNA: TGTGCCAGCAGGCCAGGGCGGGGTTTCTACGAGCAGTACTTC.

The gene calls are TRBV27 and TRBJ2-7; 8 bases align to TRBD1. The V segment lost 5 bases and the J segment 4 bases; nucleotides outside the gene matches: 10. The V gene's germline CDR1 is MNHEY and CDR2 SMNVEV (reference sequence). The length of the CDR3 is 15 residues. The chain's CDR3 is CASSLLADRVYEQYF. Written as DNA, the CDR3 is TGTGCCAGCAGTCTCCTCGCGGACAGGGTATACGAGCAGTACTTC.

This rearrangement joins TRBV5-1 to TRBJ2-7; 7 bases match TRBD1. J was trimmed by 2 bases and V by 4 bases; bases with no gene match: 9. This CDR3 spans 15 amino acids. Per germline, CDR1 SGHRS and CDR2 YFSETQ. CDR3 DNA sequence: TGCGCCAGCAGCCCGGACAGGTTCGAGACCTACGAGCAGTACTTC. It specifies CASSPDRFETYEQYF.

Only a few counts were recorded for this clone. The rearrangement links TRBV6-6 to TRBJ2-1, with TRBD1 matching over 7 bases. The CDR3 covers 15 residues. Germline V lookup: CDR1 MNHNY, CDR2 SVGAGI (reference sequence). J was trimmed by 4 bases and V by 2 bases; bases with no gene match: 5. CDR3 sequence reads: CASSYRQGEYNEQFF. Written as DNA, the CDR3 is TGTGCCAGCAGTTACCGACAGGGCGAATACAATGAGCAGTTCTTC.

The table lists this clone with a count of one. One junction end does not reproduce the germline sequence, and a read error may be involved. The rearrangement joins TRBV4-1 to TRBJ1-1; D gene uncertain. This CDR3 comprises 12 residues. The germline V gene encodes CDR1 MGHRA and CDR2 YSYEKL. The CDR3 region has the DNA TGTGCCAGCAGCCAAGTGAACACTGAAGCTTTCTTT. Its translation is CASSQVNTEAFF.

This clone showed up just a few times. Here the CDR3 reads CASSQDGDRGINEQYF. DNA of the CDR3: TGTGCCAGCAGCCAAGACGGGGACAGGGGGATCAACGAGCAGTACTTC. The chain joins TRBV4-2 to TRBJ2-7; 11 bases align to TRBD1. The V gene's germline CDR1 is LGHNA and CDR2 YNFKEQ. J gave up 5 bases and V 0 bases, and 6 bases lay outside the gene matches. The CDR3 extends over 16 amino acids.

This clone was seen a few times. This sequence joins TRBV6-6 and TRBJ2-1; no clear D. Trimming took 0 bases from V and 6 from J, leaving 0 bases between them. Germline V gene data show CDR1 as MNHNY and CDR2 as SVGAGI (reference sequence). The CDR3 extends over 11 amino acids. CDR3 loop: CASSYSNEQFF. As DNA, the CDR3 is TGTGCCAGCAGTTACTCCAATGAGCAGTTCTTC.